This TCR beta chain is from a study of response to subunit inactivated influenza vaccine. Study-wide results and limits: The authors proposed limited new T cell recruitment per seasonal influenza vaccination.

One entry per CDR3 protein results from TCRdb running MiXCR on the RT-PCR reads. The sample includes about 520,000 distinct CDR3 sequences, roughly 23% of them seen just once. This CDR3 has 16 amino acids. The ends lost 4 bases at V and 2 bases at J; junction bases unmatched: 5. CDR1 is LGHNA, CDR2 YSLEER, per germline. As for this clonotype: As yet, its antigen is unknown.

The rearrangement links TRBV4-3 to TRBJ2-7; TRBD2 aligns across 13 bases. The TCR was taken from a middle-aged man who received an inactivated influenza vaccine. The sample consisted of CD4+ T cells sorted from PBMCs, taken roughly 5 days after vaccination. The CDR3 region is CASSLGLAGLPYEQYF. The CDR3 DNA reads as TGCGCCAGCAGCCTGGGACTAGCGGGGCTACCCTACGAGCAGTACTTC.